The TCR beta chain described here comes from a study of OX40 agonist ivuxolimab in advanced cancers. Study details: Patients were dosed with the agonistic anti-OX40 (CD134) antibody ivuxolimab. Allowance was made for prior anti-PD-1, anti-PD-L1 or anti-CTLA-4 therapy, and approximately 41% had some. Points from the study as a whole: Expanded clones tended on average to be more numerous among CD8+ T cells than CD4+.

Germline V lookup: CDR1 SGHNT, CDR2 YENEEA. Trimming cost V 6 bases and J 0 bases; bases outside gene matches: 5. There are 15 residues in the CDR3. Measured with immunoSEQ multiplex PCR; TCRdb has only the in-frame clones, and not every one. Here the sample spans roughly 55,000 clones, about 80% being singletons. On this clone: Antigen: not known.

The sequencing used CD4+ or CD8+ T cells sorted from blood, collected in a trial of the OX40 agonist ivuxolimab. The genes are TRBV11-3 and TRBJ2-7, with 10 bases identical to TRBD1. The sequence was collected from an adult with an advanced solid tumor such as melanoma, head and neck, liver or kidney cancer. CDR3 loop: CASSRTGGSSYEQYF. For the CDR3, the DNA is TGTGCCAGCAGTCGGACAGGGGGAAGCTCCTACGAGCAGTACTTC.